This T cell receptor beta chain appears in the sequencing data of a study of control samples from healthy donors and cancer patients. V dropped 4 bases and J dropped 5 bases, with 12 bases sitting between them. CDR3 length equals 13 residues. Germline V gene sequence: CDR1 LNHDA, CDR2 SQIVND (reference sequence). The data were produced by immunoSEQ multiplex PCR, yet TCRdb's version contains in-frame clones alone and is incomplete. The profile shows over 15,000 clones, 80% to 85% of them singletons. The chain links TRBV19 to TRBJ2-7; perhaps TRBD1 as D (7 bases). This sequence was found in an older man with head and neck cancer. Sequencing input: PBMCs. Written as DNA, the CDR3 is TGTGCCAGTAGTACTACAGGGGAGGACGAGCAGTACTTC. Its protein product is CASSTTGEDEQYF.